This T cell receptor beta chain was captured by sequencing in a study of T cell responses to AZD1222 COVID-19 vaccine. CDR3 length: 15 amino acids. Germline CDR1 SGHRS, CDR2 YFSETQ. V lost 2 bases and J 4 bases, leaving 15 bases between the germline ends. Some clones are missing from TCRdb's copy, which holds only in-frame ones; the method was immunoSEQ multiplex PCR. The table has roughly 96,000 clones, approximately 90% seen once. This specimen was peripheral blood, taken on day 0 of AZD1222 vaccination. The chain joins TRBV5-1 to TRBJ1-2; no reliable D call. The receptor was derived from an adult in good health. The DNA of the CDR3 is TGCGCCAGCAGCTTTGGTCCCACGAAAACCTATGGCTACACCTTC. It specifies CASSFGPTKTYGYTF. Together with reference TRBV5-1 and TRBJ1-2, the CDR3 gives the full variable domain: KAGVTQTPRYLIKTRGQQVTLSCSPISGHRSVSWYQQTPGQGLQFLFEYFSETQRNKGNFPGRFSGRQFSNSRSEMNVSTLELGDSALYLCASSFGPTKTYGYTFGSGTRLTVV.